The rows below give T cell receptor beta chains drawn from one sample of a study of T cells after posttransplantation cyclophosphamide. Generated by immunoSEQ multiplex PCR, the TCRdb table keeps only in-frame clones and is missing some. The repertoire consists of some 34,000 clones, with approximately 78% occurring once and the leading ten covering about 8%. Sample: CD4+ T cells sorted from blood, taken 1903 days after a stem cell transplant with posttransplant cyclophosphamide. The source is a female patient aged 40-49 years who received an allogeneic stem cell transplant from a related donor, was CMV-positive, and had no GVHD. The T cells may come from the graft donor. The CDR3 runs from the conserved cysteine through the conserved F or W. The D gene is left open where the match is weak. Clone size, where shown, is once, few, many, or a class for clones that have expanded.

CDR3nt: TGTGCCAGCAGTGGGGTGGGACAGTCCTACGAGCAGTACTTC
CDR3aa: CASSGVGQSYEQYF
abundance: NA
d_gene: TRBD1
v_gene: TRBV6-1
j_gene: TRBJ2-7

CDR3nt: TGTGCCAGCAGCGCAGGAGTGGTGGGGGGGATAAATACGCAGTATTTT
CDR3aa: CASSAGVVGGINTQYF
abundance: NA
d_gene: TRBD2
v_gene: TRBV9
j_gene: TRBJ2-3

CDR3nt: TGTGCCAGCAGTCCGCAGAGGGCTGAAGGCACCATATATTTT
CDR3aa: CASSPQRAEGTIYF
abundance: once
d_gene: NA
v_gene: TRBV28
j_gene: TRBJ1-3

CDR3nt: TGCGCCAGCAGCTTGGGGACAACGGCAGATACGCAGTATTTT
CDR3aa: CASSLGTTADTQYF
abundance: NA
d_gene: NA
v_gene: TRBV5-1
j_gene: TRBJ2-3

CDR3nt: TGTGCCAGCAGCACCGGGACTAGCGGGGGGGCCACGGAGACCCAGTACTTC
CDR3aa: CASSTGTSGGATETQYF
abundance: NA
d_gene: TRBD2
v_gene: TRBV5-4
j_gene: TRBJ2-5

CDR3nt: TGTGCCAGCAGGGGGGGACTAGCTCCCGTCACCGGGGAGCTGTTTTTT
CDR3aa: CASRGGLAPVTGELFF
abundance: NA
d_gene: TRBD2
v_gene: TRBV7-2
j_gene: TRBJ2-2

CDR3nt: TGTGCCAGCAGTGAATGGACAGGGGGCGGCTACACCTTC
CDR3aa: CASSEWTGGGYTF
abundance: few
d_gene: TRBD1
v_gene: TRBV2
j_gene: TRBJ1-2

CDR3nt: TGCGCCAGCAGCTTGGAGACTACCACAGATACGCAGTATTTT
CDR3aa: CASSLETTTDTQYF
abundance: NA
d_gene: NA
v_gene: TRBV5-1
j_gene: TRBJ2-3

CDR3nt: TGTGCCAGCAGTAGGGCAGGGGGATTCAATGAGCAGTTCTTC
CDR3aa: CASSRAGGFNEQFF
abundance: NA
d_gene: TRBD1
v_gene: TRBV2
j_gene: TRBJ2-1

CDR3nt: TGTGCCAGCAGACCCGACGGGAACTATGGCTACACCTTC
CDR3aa: CASRPDGNYGYTF
abundance: once
d_gene: NA
v_gene: TRBV6-5
j_gene: TRBJ1-2

CDR3nt: TGTGCCAGCAGTCCCTATGGGGGCCAGGGCACAGATACGCAGTATTTT
CDR3aa: CASSPYGGQGTDTQYF
abundance: NA
d_gene: NA
v_gene: TRBV6-4
j_gene: TRBJ2-3

CDR3nt: TGTGCCAGCAGCAGGCCGGGGAACACTGAAGCTTTCTTT
CDR3aa: CASSRPGNTEAFF
abundance: NA
d_gene: NA
v_gene: TRBV11-1
j_gene: TRBJ1-1

CDR3nt: TGTGCCACCAGCAGAGGAAACCGGGATTACGGCTACACCTTC
CDR3aa: CATSRGNRDYGYTF
abundance: NA
d_gene: NA
v_gene: TRBV15
j_gene: TRBJ1-2

CDR3nt: TGTGCCAGCAGCAGCCAGGGCTCAGGGGGCCTTGGCGAGCAGTTCTTC
CDR3aa: CASSSQGSGGLGEQFF
abundance: NA
d_gene: TRBD1
v_gene: TRBV11-3
j_gene: TRBJ2-1

CDR3nt: TGTGCCAGCAGTGAAAAGCGGAATATAGCCAATCAGCCCCAGCATTTT
CDR3aa: CASSEKRNIANQPQHF
abundance: NA
d_gene: NA
v_gene: TRBV6-4
j_gene: TRBJ1-5

CDR3nt: TGTGCCAGCAGTTTAGTCGGCGGGGGGTTCGAGAAGTACTTC
CDR3aa: CASSLVGGGFEKYF
abundance: once
d_gene: TRBD2
v_gene: TRBV28
j_gene: TRBJ2-7

CDR3nt: TGTGCCAGCAGATCGGGCAATCAGCCCCAGCATTTT
CDR3aa: CASRSGNQPQHF
abundance: NA
d_gene: NA
v_gene: TRBV28
j_gene: TRBJ1-5

CDR3nt: TGTGCCAGCAGCCAATCCATCAGGGGTGGAAACACCATATATTTT
CDR3aa: CASSQSIRGGNTIYF
abundance: NA
d_gene: NA
v_gene: TRBV7-9
j_gene: TRBJ1-3

CDR3nt: TGTGCCAGTAGTACGAACAGGGTGCACGAGCAGTACTTC
CDR3aa: CASSTNRVHEQYF
abundance: NA
d_gene: NA
v_gene: TRBV19
j_gene: TRBJ2-7

CDR3nt: TGTGCCAGCAGCTTGGGGGGTACCGGGGAGCTGTTTTTT
CDR3aa: CASSLGGTGELFF
abundance: NA
d_gene: NA
v_gene: TRBV11-3
j_gene: TRBJ2-2

CDR3nt: TGTGCCAGTAGGGGGTCCAGGGCGGGGGAAAAACTGTTTTTT
CDR3aa: CASRGSRAGEKLFF
abundance: NA
d_gene: NA
v_gene: TRBV19
j_gene: TRBJ1-4

CDR3nt: TGTGCCAGTAGTGGCGGGACTGGGATTGGCACAGATACGCAGTATTTT
CDR3aa: CASSGGTGIGTDTQYF
abundance: NA
d_gene: NA
v_gene: TRBV19
j_gene: TRBJ2-3

CDR3nt: TGTGCCAGCAGATTCGGACAGGGCGGCAATCAGCCCCAGCATTTT
CDR3aa: CASRFGQGGNQPQHF
abundance: NA
d_gene: TRBD1
v_gene: TRBV6-6
j_gene: TRBJ1-5

CDR3nt: TGTGCCAGTCGAAGGGGCGGGGGAATACCCCCGCGCACAGATACGCAGTATTTT
CDR3aa: CASRRGGGIPPRTDTQYF
abundance: NA
d_gene: TRBD2
v_gene: TRBV7-9
j_gene: TRBJ2-3

CDR3nt: TGCGCCAGCACAAAAGGGGCGGGACAGGGCGATGGCTACACCTTC
CDR3aa: CASTKGAGQGDGYTF
abundance: NA
d_gene: TRBD1
v_gene: TRBV5-1
j_gene: TRBJ1-2

CDR3nt: TGTGCTAGTGTTAAACAGGGACAAGTGAACACCGGGGAGCTGTTTTTT
CDR3aa: CASVKQGQVNTGELFF
abundance: NA
d_gene: NA
v_gene: TRBV12-5
j_gene: TRBJ2-2

CDR3nt: TGTGCGGGGGGACCGCGGGACACTGAAGCTTTCTTT
CDR3aa: CAGGPRDTEAFF
abundance: NA
d_gene: NA
v_gene: TRBV7-9
j_gene: TRBJ1-1

CDR3nt: TGTGCCAGCACGGACAGGGGGCGTCAGACCCAGTACTTC
CDR3aa: CASTDRGRQTQYF
abundance: NA
d_gene: TRBD1
v_gene: TRBV2
j_gene: TRBJ2-5

CDR3nt: TGTGCCAGCAGCTTAAGGGGACTAGCGGGGGGGGCTAGCACAGATACGCAGTATTTT
CDR3aa: CASSLRGLAGGASTDTQYF
abundance: NA
d_gene: TRBD2
v_gene: TRBV7-3
j_gene: TRBJ2-3

CDR3nt: TGTGCCAGCAGCCCGGTAAAGACCGGGGAGCTGTTTTTT
CDR3aa: CASSPVKTGELFF
abundance: NA
d_gene: NA
v_gene: TRBV5-4
j_gene: TRBJ2-2

CDR3nt: TGTGCCAGCCAGGTGGGAGTAAGCAATCAGCCCCAGCATTTT
CDR3aa: CASQVGVSNQPQHF
abundance: NA
d_gene: NA
v_gene: TRBV28
j_gene: TRBJ1-5

CDR3nt: TGTGCCAGCAGCATAGGGACAGTCTTAACCGGGCTTGAGCAGTTCTTC
CDR3aa: CASSIGTVLTGLEQFF
abundance: NA
d_gene: TRBD1
v_gene: TRBV7-2
j_gene: TRBJ2-1

CDR3nt: TGTGCCAGCACGGACAGGGTTTTTCAGCCCCAGCATTTT
CDR3aa: CASTDRVFQPQHF
abundance: NA
d_gene: TRBD1
v_gene: TRBV2
j_gene: TRBJ1-5

CDR3nt: TGTGCCACCAGCAGAGATTCGACAGGGGCCGGGCTCCATCCACTTCTCCCTGGAAACACCATATATTTT
CDR3aa: CATSRDSTGAGLHPLLPGNTIYF
abundance: NA
d_gene: TRBD1
v_gene: TRBV15
j_gene: TRBJ1-3

CDR3nt: TGTGCCAGCTCACCACCGGGACTAGCGGGGTCAGATACGCAGTATTTT
CDR3aa: CASSPPGLAGSDTQYF
abundance: NA
d_gene: TRBD2
v_gene: TRBV18
j_gene: TRBJ2-3

CDR3nt: TGTGCCAGCAGCTCGTCAGGGACAGGGAAGCTCGAGCAGTACTTC
CDR3aa: CASSSSGTGKLEQYF
abundance: NA
d_gene: TRBD1
v_gene: TRBV7-2
j_gene: TRBJ2-7

CDR3nt: TGTGCCAGCAGTTCGGGACAGGGGTCCTACGAGCAGTACTTC
CDR3aa: CASSSGQGSYEQYF
abundance: NA
d_gene: TRBD1
v_gene: TRBV6-5
j_gene: TRBJ2-7

CDR3nt: TGTGCCAGTAGTACCGAGACAGGGGGCTCGCCCCAGCATTTT
CDR3aa: CASSTETGGSPQHF
abundance: NA
d_gene: TRBD1
v_gene: TRBV19
j_gene: TRBJ1-5

CDR3nt: TGTGCCAGCAGCGTAGAAGGCCAGGGTCGCGAGCAGTACTTC
CDR3aa: CASSVEGQGREQYF
abundance: NA
d_gene: NA
v_gene: TRBV9
j_gene: TRBJ2-7

CDR3nt: TGTGCCAGCAGCTGGAACAGGGGGCAGGGGTATGGCTACACCTTC
CDR3aa: CASSWNRGQGYGYTF
abundance: NA
d_gene: TRBD1
v_gene: TRBV5-6
j_gene: TRBJ1-2

CDR3nt: TGTGCCAGCAGTTACAATCCCCGAGACTATGGCTACACCTTC
CDR3aa: CASSYNPRDYGYTF
abundance: NA
d_gene: NA
v_gene: TRBV6-6
j_gene: TRBJ1-2

CDR3nt: TGTGCCATCAGTACCTCGAGCGGGGGGTCCAATGAGCAGTTCTTC
CDR3aa: CAISTSSGGSNEQFF
abundance: NA
d_gene: TRBD2
v_gene: TRBV10-3
j_gene: TRBJ2-1

CDR3nt: TGTGCCAGCAGAGGGTGGGGGGTGCAGGAGCTGTTTTTT
CDR3aa: CASRGWGVQELFF
abundance: few
d_gene: NA
v_gene: TRBV6-1
j_gene: TRBJ2-2

CDR3nt: TGTGCCTCCGGGACTAGCGGCACCTACGAGCAGTACTTC
CDR3aa: CASGTSGTYEQYF
abundance: NA
d_gene: TRBD2
v_gene: TRBV11-2
j_gene: TRBJ2-7

CDR3nt: TGTGCCAGCTCACCTGGGACAGGAAATGAAAAACTGTTTTTT
CDR3aa: CASSPGTGNEKLFF
abundance: few
d_gene: TRBD1
v_gene: TRBV18
j_gene: TRBJ1-4

CDR3nt: TGTGCCAGCAGTGAAGCGTTCCGGACACAAATTAATCAGCCCCAGCATTTT
CDR3aa: CASSEAFRTQINQPQHF
abundance: NA
d_gene: NA
v_gene: TRBV6-1
j_gene: TRBJ1-5